This TCR beta chain was observed in a study of blood T cell repertoires in COVID-19. Study context: Samples came from the United States, Italy and Spain, spanning acute and convalescent COVID-19.

As processed by the authors: How many nucleated cells were present was estimated from reference gene primer amplification. Method: immunoSEQ multiplex PCR; TCRdb's copy keeps in-frame clones and lacks some. V, J and clone size are taken as reported in that table, and D and trimming were inferred from the DNA itself. Of 70,000 to 100,000 clones listed, about 90% were seen once; the top ten hold roughly 8.1%. CDR1 MNHEY and CDR2 SMNVEV come from the germline V gene (reference sequence). This CDR3 is 12 amino acids long. Trimming cost V 6 bases and J 0 bases, with 6 bases left between them. The receptor's source is a woman aged 70 to 79 with acute or convalescent COVID-19. This chain connects TRBV27 to TRBJ2-7; the D is unclear. Material: peripheral blood. The CDR3 DNA sequence: TGTGCCAGCAGCGGTAACTCCTACGAGCAGTACTTC. Its translation is CASSGNSYEQYF.